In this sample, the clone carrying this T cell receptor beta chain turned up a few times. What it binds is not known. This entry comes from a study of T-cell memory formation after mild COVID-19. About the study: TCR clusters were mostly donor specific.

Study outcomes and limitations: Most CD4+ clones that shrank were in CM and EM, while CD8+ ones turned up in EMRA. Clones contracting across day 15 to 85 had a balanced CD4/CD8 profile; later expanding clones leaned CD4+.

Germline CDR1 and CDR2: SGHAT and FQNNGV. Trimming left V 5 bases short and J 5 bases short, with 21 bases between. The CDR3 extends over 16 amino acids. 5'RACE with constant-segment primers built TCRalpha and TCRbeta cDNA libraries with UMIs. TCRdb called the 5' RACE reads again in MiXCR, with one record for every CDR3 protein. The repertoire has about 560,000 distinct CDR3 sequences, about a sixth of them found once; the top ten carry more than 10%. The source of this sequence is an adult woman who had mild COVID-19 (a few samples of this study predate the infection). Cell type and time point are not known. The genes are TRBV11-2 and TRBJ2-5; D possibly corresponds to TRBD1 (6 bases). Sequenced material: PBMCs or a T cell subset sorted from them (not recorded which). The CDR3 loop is CASSPPDRFLPETQYF. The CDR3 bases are TGTGCCAGCAGCCCACCTGACAGGTTTCTCCCGGAGACCCAGTACTTC.